What follows is one T cell receptor beta chain and its context. Original analysis: Estimated nucleated cell counts came from reference gene primer amplification. Clones were read by immunoSEQ multiplex PCR, and TCRdb kept only the in-frame ones, dropping some. The DNA gave D and trimming, while V, J and clone size come from that table. Among about 230,000 clones listed, 65% to 90% were seen once. This specimen belongs to a study of blood T cell repertoires in COVID-19. Study context: The United States, Italy and Spain were the sources of the acute and convalescent COVID-19 samples. PBMCs, B-cell-depleted T cells, or T cells provided the cDNA or gDNA that made up the material.

The V and J ends lost 4 bases and 4 bases respectively, with 8 bases between them. Germline V gene data show CDR1 as SGDLS and CDR2 as YYNGEE. The CDR3 spans 12 residues. This sequence was found in a woman in her 50s with acute or convalescent COVID-19. The sequenced sample was peripheral blood. The rearrangement joins TRBV9 to TRBJ1-1, with D unclear. CDR3 residues: CASSPRGTEAFF. CDR3 bases: TGTGCCAGCAGCCCCCGGGGCACTGAAGCTTTCTTT. The complete variable domain, with remaining parts taken from reference TRBV9 and TRBJ1-1, reads DSGVTQTPKHLITATGQRVTLRCSPRSGDLSVYWYQQSLDQGLQFLIQYYNGEERAKGNILERFSAQQFPDLHSELNLSSLELGDSALYFCASSPRGTEAFFGQGTRLTVV.